Listed below are T cell receptor beta chains from one sample, sequenced in a study of cytomegalovirus exposure and HLA in healthy donors. The table came from immunoSEQ multiplex PCR; TCRdb's copy has only in-frame clones and leaves some out. The table shows 150,000 to 200,000 clones, with roughly 87% occurring only once. Sequences were obtained from PBMCs. These receptors were taken from a boy younger than 10 in good health and CMV-seronegative. The CDR3 runs from the conserved cysteine through the conserved F or W. Fields, in order: J gene, clone size, D gene, V gene, CDR3 protein, CDR3 DNA. The D gene is left open where the match is weak. Clone size is not always given. Where it is, it says once, few, many or a class for expanded clones.

TRBJ2-2,once,NA,TRBV5-1,CASGAGPSGELFF,TGCGCCAGCGGTGCGGGTCCCTCGGGGGAGCTGTTTTTT
TRBJ2-5,NA,NA,TRBV28,CASSFPFGGVIQETQYF,TGTGCCAGCAGTTTCCCTTTTGGCGGGGTAATACAAGAGACCCAGTACTTC
TRBJ1-1,NA,NA,TRBV10-3,CAISESRDTNTEAFF,TGTGCCATCAGTGAGTCAAGGGACACGAACACTGAAGCTTTCTTT
TRBJ2-1,NA,TRBD2,TRBV27,CASSPGTSGANEQFF,TGTGCCAGCAGCCCAGGGACTAGCGGGGCCAATGAGCAGTTCTTC
TRBJ2-7,NA,TRBD2,TRBV6-1,CASSVLAGSSYEQYF,TGTGCCAGCAGTGTTTTAGCGGGAAGCTCCTACGAGCAGTACTTC
TRBJ2-6,NA,NA,TRBV5-1,CASTPVLNSGANVLTF,TGCGCCAGCACCCCCGTTCTAAACTCTGGGGCCAACGTCCTGACTTTC
TRBJ2-4,NA,TRBD2,TRBV5-5,CASSHLPSGGEKNIQYF,TGTGCCAGCAGTCATCTGCCCAGCGGGGGGGAGAAAAACATTCAGTACTTC
TRBJ2-7,NA,NA,TRBV6-5,CASTSRGAYEQYF,TGTGCCAGCACCTCAAGGGGCGCCTACGAGCAGTACTTC
TRBJ2-5,NA,NA,TRBV11-3,CASSLGLIMASEETQYF,TGTGCCAGCAGCTTGGGCCTTATTATGGCTAGCGAAGAGACCCAGTACTTC
TRBJ2-7,NA,NA,TRBV18,CASSPPLGKQGQYEQYF,TGTGCCAGCTCACCACCGTTGGGAAAACAGGGTCAATACGAGCAGTACTTC
TRBJ1-2,NA,NA,TRBV28,CASNGEAYGYTF,TGTGCCAGCAACGGGGAGGCCTATGGCTACACCTTC
TRBJ2-1,NA,NA,TRBV15,CATSRGESSNEQFF,TGTGCCACCAGCAGAGGCGAGTCTTCCAATGAGCAGTTCTTC
TRBJ1-5,NA,NA,TRBV5-1,CASSLGGDGPNQPQHF,TGCGCCAGCAGCTTGGGGGGGGATGGACCCAATCAGCCCCAGCATTTT
TRBJ2-1,NA,NA,TRBV29-1,CSVSMTGQPNNEQFF,TGCAGCGTTTCGATGACTGGACAGCCCAACAATGAGCAGTTCTTC
TRBJ2-1,NA,TRBD2,TRBV5-1,CASSLEGGGARYAQFF,TGCGCCAGCAGCTTGGAAGGCGGGGGGGCTAGGTACGCGCAGTTCTTC
TRBJ2-7,NA,NA,TRBV6-1,CASSLGTPPYEQYF,TGTGCCAGCAGTCTTGGGACACCTCCCTACGAGCAGTACTTC
TRBJ2-2,NA,NA,TRBV9,CASSVSGTGELFF,TGTGCCAGCAGCGTTTCGGGCACCGGGGAGCTGTTTTTT
TRBJ1-4,NA,TRBD1,TRBV2,CASSALDREVGKLFF,TGTGCCAGCAGTGCGTTGGACAGGGAGGTGGGAAAACTGTTTTTT
TRBJ2-1,NA,NA,TRBV19,CASSLSADRYNEQFF,TGTGCCAGTAGTCTTTCAGCCGACAGATACAATGAGCAGTTCTTC
TRBJ2-2,NA,TRBD1,TRBV5-1,CASSPGTVTGELFF,TGCGCCAGCAGCCCGGGGACAGTCACCGGGGAGCTGTTTTTT
TRBJ2-1,once,TRBD2,TRBV27,CASSATSGGNNEQFF,TGTGCCAGCAGTGCTACTAGCGGGGGTAACAATGAGCAGTTCTTC
TRBJ2-1,NA,NA,TRBV28,CASSPYLGGAGQFF,TGTGCCAGCAGTCCTTATCTGGGTGGGGCTGGTCAGTTCTTC
TRBJ1-2,NA,NA,TRBV28,CASSYRGMGSGYGYTF,TGTGCCAGCAGTTACCGGGGTATGGGGTCAGGCTATGGCTACACCTTC
TRBJ2-7,NA,TRBD1,TRBV29-1,CSVAGTDSYEQYF,TGCAGCGTAGCCGGGACAGATTCCTACGAGCAGTACTTC
TRBJ2-1,few,NA,TRBV6-5,CASSYLPGHRNEQFF,TGTGCCAGCAGTTACCTCCCAGGGCATAGGAATGAGCAGTTCTTC
TRBJ2-3,few,TRBD2,TRBV14,CASSQRGTSGGTDTQYF,TGTGCCAGCAGCCAAAGAGGGACTAGCGGGGGCACAGATACGCAGTATTTT
TRBJ2-5,once,NA,TRBV13,CASSLEAGQETQYF,TGTGCCAGCAGCTTAGAGGCAGGCCAAGAGACCCAGTACTTC
TRBJ2-7,NA,TRBD1,TRBV19,CASRLTGGVGYEQYF,TGTGCCAGTAGACTGACAGGGGGCGTAGGATACGAGCAGTACTTC
TRBJ2-3,NA,TRBD1,TRBV6-6,CASSYTGGADTQYF,TGTGCCAGCAGTTACACAGGGGGCGCAGATACGCAGTATTTT
TRBJ2-2,few,NA,TRBV28,CASSFVGRASGELFF,TGTGCCAGCAGTTTTGTGGGCAGGGCTTCCGGGGAGCTGTTTTTT
TRBJ2-2,NA,TRBD1,TRBV5-1,CASSYQGAGSGELFF,TGCGCCAGCAGCTACCAGGGGGCAGGCTCCGGGGAGCTGTTTTTT
TRBJ2-5,NA,TRBD1,TRBV5-8,CASSLGDRGQETQYF,TGTGCCAGCAGCTTGGGGGACAGGGGCCAAGAGACCCAGTACTTC
TRBJ2-5,NA,TRBD2,TRBV6-5,CASSPGGVVGETQYF,TGTGCCAGCAGTCCGGGGGGGGTAGTTGGGGAGACCCAGTACTTC
TRBJ2-7,NA,NA,TRBV13,CASSLGRVNYEQYF,TGTGCCAGCAGCTTAGGGCGCGTTAACTACGAGCAGTACTTC
TRBJ1-4,NA,TRBD1,TRBV7-9,CASSSGTGNEKLFF,TGTGCCAGCAGCTCGGGGACAGGGAATGAAAAACTGTTTTTT
TRBJ1-4,few,NA,TRBV11-2,CASSLGAGLFF,TGTGCCAGCAGCTTAGGGGCAGGACTGTTTTTT
TRBJ2-1,NA,TRBD1,TRBV5-6,CASSQDRQLGEQFF,TGTGCCAGCAGCCAGGACAGGCAGTTGGGTGAGCAGTTCTTC
TRBJ1-2,NA,NA,TRBV5-1,CASSLAGSMGYTF,TGCGCCAGCAGCTTGGCAGGGTCTATGGGCTACACCTTC
TRBJ2-3,NA,TRBD2,TRBV7-6,CASSPSWAGDSDTQYF,TGTGCCAGCAGCCCTAGCTGGGCGGGAGACTCAGATACGCAGTATTTT
TRBJ1-2,NA,TRBD1,TRBV4-1,CASHPPGQGYGYTF,TGCGCCAGCCATCCCCCGGGACAGGGCTATGGCTACACCTTC
TRBJ1-2,NA,NA,TRBV7-3,CASSFRVSFTNYGYTF,TGTGCCAGCAGCTTCCGCGTCTCTTTTACTAACTATGGCTACACCTTC
TRBJ2-3,NA,NA,TRBV15,CATSPLGAGTGTDTQYF,TGTGCCACCAGCCCCCTGGGGGCCGGGACGGGCACAGATACGCAGTATTTT
TRBJ1-1,NA,NA,TRBV7-9,CSSSLDSYEAFF,TGTTCCAGCAGCCTGGACAGTTACGAAGCTTTCTTT
TRBJ1-1,NA,NA,TRBV5-6,CASSLGGQLTVF,TGTGCCAGCAGCTTGGGGGGGCAGCTCACGGTCTTT
TRBJ2-6,NA,TRBD1,TRBV19,CASSATGSGANVLTF,TGTGCCAGTAGTGCGACAGGGTCTGGGGCCAACGTCCTGACTTTC
TRBJ2-2,NA,NA,TRBV25-1,CASSGTDARTGELFF,TGTGCCAGCAGCGGGACTGACGCAAGGACCGGGGAGCTGTTTTTT